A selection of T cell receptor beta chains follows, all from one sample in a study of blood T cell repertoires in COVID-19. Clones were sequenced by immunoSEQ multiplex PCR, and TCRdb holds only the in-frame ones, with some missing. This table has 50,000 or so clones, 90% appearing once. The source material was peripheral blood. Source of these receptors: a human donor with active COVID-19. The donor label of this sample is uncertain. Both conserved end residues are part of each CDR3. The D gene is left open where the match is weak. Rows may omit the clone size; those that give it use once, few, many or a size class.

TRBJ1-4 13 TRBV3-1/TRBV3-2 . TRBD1 CASSLRLDRVLFF TGTGCCAGCAGCCTCAGACTCGACAGGGTCCTGTTTTTT
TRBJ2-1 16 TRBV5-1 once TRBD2 CASSAEAGLGYNEQFF TGCGCCAGCAGCGCAGAGGCGGGACTAGGGTACAATGAGCAGTTCTTC
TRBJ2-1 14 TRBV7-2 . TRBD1 CASRGQESYNEQFF TGTGCCAGCAGAGGACAGGAGTCCTACAATGAGCAGTTCTTC
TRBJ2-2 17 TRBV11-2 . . CASSFEGGSGYPGELFF TGTGCCAGCAGCTTCGAGGGAGGTTCGGGGTACCCCGGGGAGCTGTTTTTT
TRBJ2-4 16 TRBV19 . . CASSIIGRGAKNIQYF TGTGCCAGTAGTATAATAGGGAGAGGAGCCAAAAACATTCAGTACTTC
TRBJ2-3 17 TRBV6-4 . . CASSDSAGGQGTDTQYF TGTGCCAGCAGTGACTCGGCGGGGGGACAGGGAACAGATACGCAGTATTTT
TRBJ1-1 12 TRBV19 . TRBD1 CASSIQGAGAFF TGTGCCAGTAGTATACAGGGGGCTGGTGCTTTCTTT
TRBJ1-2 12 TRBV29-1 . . CSSESGGDGYTF TGCAGCTCAGAGAGCGGAGGGGATGGCTACACCTTC
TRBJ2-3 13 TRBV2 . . CASHRDNTDTQYF TGTGCCAGCCACAGGGACAACACAGATACGCAGTATTTT
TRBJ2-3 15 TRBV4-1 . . CASSQSGVITDTQYF TGCGCCAGCAGCCAATCGGGGGTTATTACAGATACGCAGTATTTT
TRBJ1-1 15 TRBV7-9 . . CASSLLAGVNTEAFF TGTGCCAGCAGCTTATTGGCAGGGGTGAACACTGAAGCTTTCTTT